Below are 18 T cell receptor beta chains sequenced from a single sample in a study of blood T cell repertoires in COVID-19. Profiled with immunoSEQ multiplex PCR; TCRdb holds only in-frame clones, not every one. The sample has fewer than 80,000 clones; 65% to 90% are singletons. The sequenced material came from peripheral blood. These receptors originate from an elderly man with COVID-19, enrolled during active disease.

The genes are TRBV6-5 and TRBJ1-5, with D hard to call. Trimming shortened V by 2 bases and J by 2 bases, and 7 bases separated the two germline ends. This CDR3 contains 14 residues. Germline CDR1 reads MNHEY; CDR2 reads SVGAGI. The CDR3 reads CASSYREGNQPQHF. CDR3 DNA: TGTGCCAGCAGTTACCGGGAGGGCAATCAGCCCCAGCATTTT.

This clone has a handful of counts. The chain joins TRBV9 to TRBJ1-1, with 9 bases matching TRBD1. CDR1 is SGDLS and CDR2 is YYNGEE in the germline V gene. The ends lost 4 bases at V and 0 bases at J; junction bases unmatched: 7. CDR3 length: 16 amino acids. The CDR3, as DNA: TGTGCCAGCAGCCTCGTACAGGGGGCGATGAACACTGAAGCTTTCTTT. Its protein product is CASSLVQGAMNTEAFF.

This sequence joins TRBV19 and TRBJ2-1; TRBD2 agrees at 7 bases. From germline, CDR1 is LNHDA and CDR2 SQIVND (reference sequence). The V and J ends lost 5 bases and 4 bases, in that order; junction bases with no gene match: 2. CDR3 length: 13 amino acids. The CDR3 region is CASSDSGYNEQFF. CDR3 bases: TGTGCCAGTAGTGATAGCGGGTACAATGAGCAGTTCTTC.

V gene TRBV7-9 combines with J gene TRBJ2-5, with TRBD1 matching over 7 bases. Trimming cost V 5 bases and J 7 bases; bases outside gene matches: 13. Germline V gene sequence: CDR1 SEHNR, CDR2 FQNEAQ (reference sequence). The CDR3 extends over 15 amino acids. CDR3 nucleotide sequence: TGTGCCAGCAGCCCAAGGGGACAGCCGGTCGGGACCCAGTACTTC. Amino acid sequence: CASSPRGQPVGTQYF.

The V call is TRBV7-9, the J call TRBJ1-2; D remains ambiguous. The germline gives CDR1 SEHNR, CDR2 FQNEAQ (reference sequence). CDR3 size: 15 residues. V gave up 5 bases and J gave up 3 bases, with 16 bases separating them. The CDR3 nucleotides are TGTGCCAGCAGCCCCCCGGGAGCGATAGACTATGGCTACACCTTC. It yields the protein CASSPPGAIDYGYTF.

There are many counts of this clone. The chain joins TRBV19 to TRBJ2-2; 11 positions agree with TRBD1. The CDR3 runs to 15 residues. V shed 8 bases and J 0 bases; nucleotides not matched to a gene: 2. Germline V CDR1 and CDR2: LNHDA, SQIVND (reference sequence). CDR3 region: CASRTGGPNTGELFF. The CDR3, as DNA: TGTGCCAGTCGGACAGGGGGCCCGAACACCGGGGAGCTGTTTTTT.

The rearrangement uses TRBV10-3 and TRBJ1-1; D may be TRBD1 (6 bases). Germline V gene lookup returns CDR1 ENHRY and CDR2 SYGVKD. V dropped 9 bases and J dropped 0 bases, with 14 bases sitting between them. The CDR3 has 14 residues. The CDR3 sequence is CAIGGGTVNTEAFF. The CDR3 DNA sequence: TGTGCCATAGGGGGGGGGACTGTGAACACTGAAGCTTTCTTT.

The chain joins TRBV5-1 to TRBJ1-2; 12 positions agree with TRBD1. CDR1 is SGHRS, CDR2 YFSETQ, per germline. The V and J ends lost 0 bases and 5 bases, in that order; junction bases with no gene match: 5. CDR3 size: 16 residues. CDR3 region: CASSLEGTGGVYGYTF. The CDR3 region has the DNA TGCGCCAGCAGCTTGGAGGGGACAGGGGGCGTATATGGCTACACCTTC.

As DNA, the CDR3 is TGCGCCAGCAGCCAAGAAAGCAGCCGGGGACTATTCGGGGAGCTGTTTTTT. This sequence encodes CASSQESSRGLFGELFF. The rearrangement uses TRBV4-3 and TRBJ2-2, with 7 bases identical to TRBD2. V shed 0 bases, J shed 7 bases, and the junction held 11 bases outside the gene matches. This CDR3 comprises 17 residues. CDR1 and CDR2 from the germline V gene are LGHNA and YSLEER.

V usage is TRBV5-6 and J usage is TRBJ2-7; 7 positions match TRBD2. CDR3 length: 16 amino acids. Per germline, CDR1 SGHDT and CDR2 YYEEEE. With 5 bases clipped from V and 0 bases from J, the junction kept 11 bases outside the gene matches. CDR3 sequence: CASRPTGRGRSYEQYF. The CDR3, as DNA: TGTGCCAGCAGACCTACGGGGAGGGGCCGCTCCTACGAGCAGTACTTC.

A single count supports this clone. The V gene is TRBV2, the J gene TRBJ1-4, with 9 nucleotides matching TRBD1. V lost 5 bases and J lost 7; bases outside the gene matches: 11. Germline assignment: CDR1 SNHLY and CDR2 FYNNEI. The CDR3 sequence is 16 residues long. CDR3 coding DNA: TGTGCCAGCAGTTACGGACAGGGGCGGGTTGGTGAAAAACTGTTTTTT. Translation: CASSYGQGRVGEKLFF.

The chain links TRBV7-3 to TRBJ2-1, with 8 bases aligning to TRBD1. The V and J ends lost 1 base and 6 bases, in that order; junction bases with no gene match: 8. The CDR3 runs 16 residues. From germline, CDR1 is SGHTA and CDR2 FQGTGA. CDR3 region: CASSLNPGQGGNEQFF. The CDR3 DNA reads as TGTGCCAGCAGCTTAAATCCCGGACAGGGTGGCAATGAGCAGTTCTTC. Full variable domain (rest looked up from reference TRBV7-3 and TRBJ2-1): GAGVSQTPSNKVTEKGKYVELRCDPISGHTALYWYRQSLGQGPEFLIYFQGTGAADDSGLPNDRFFAVRPEGSVSTLKIQRTERGDSAVYLCASSLNPGQGGNEQFFGPGTRLTVL.

CDR3 region: CASSIQEPGSPLHF. The CDR3 region has the DNA TGTGCCAGCAGTATACAGGAACCAGGTTCACCCCTCCACTTT. The rearrangement links TRBV28 to TRBJ1-6; D is possibly TRBD1 (5 bases). This CDR3 comprises 14 residues. Germline V CDR1 and CDR2: MDHEN, SYDVKM. The V end was cut by 5 bases, the J end by 9 bases, with 14 bases between.

This clone was detected once. The chain carries TRBV19 and TRBJ1-3; 8 positions match TRBD1. This CDR3 is built from 16 residues. The ends lost 2 bases at V and 0 bases at J; junction bases unmatched: 3. The V gene's germline CDR1 is LNHDA and CDR2 SQIVND (reference sequence). The DNA of the CDR3 is TGTGCCAGTAGTATAAGGACAGGGTTCTCTGGAAACACCATATATTTT. Translation: CASSIRTGFSGNTIYF.

The chain has TRBV7-2 and TRBJ2-3; TRBD2 matches 7 bases. V lost 5 bases and J lost 2; bases outside the gene matches: 7. The CDR3 sequence is 15 residues long. Germline CDR1 SGHTA, CDR2 FQGNSA. The CDR3: CASSATGGLTDTQYF. CDR3 DNA sequence: TGTGCCAGCAGCGCGACGGGGGGTCTCACAGATACGCAGTATTTT. Full variable domain (outside the CDR3, taken from reference TRBV7-2 and TRBJ2-3): GAGVSQSPSNKVTEKGKDVELRCDPISGHTALYWYRQSLGQGLEFLIYFQGNSAPDKSGLPSDRFSAERTGGSVSTLTIQRTQQEDSAVYLCASSATGGLTDTQYFGPGTRLTVL.

V usage is TRBV4-1 and J usage is TRBJ1-3; D gene uncertain. Trimming took off 0 bases at V and 0 bases at J, with 9 bases between the two ends. Germline V gene lookup returns CDR1 MGHRA and CDR2 YSYEKL. The CDR3 extends over 16 amino acids. The CDR3 is CASSQDLGSSGNTIYF. The CDR3 DNA reads TGCGCCAGCAGCCAAGATCTGGGCTCCTCTGGAAACACCATATATTTT.

The CDR3 is CASRTGTVKGYTF. The DNA for the CDR3 is TGTGCCAGCAGAACCGGGACAGTAAAGGGCTACACCTTC. This chain connects TRBV6-5 to TRBJ1-2; 7 bases line up with TRBD1. After removal of 6 bases from V and 8 bases from J, the junction contained 9 bases not matched to a gene. This CDR3 is built from 13 residues. Germline V gives CDR1 MNHEY, CDR2 SVGAGI.

The chain uses TRBV6-5 and TRBJ2-2; perhaps TRBD1 as D (6 bases). Germline V gene data show CDR1 as MNHEY and CDR2 as SVGAGI. The CDR3 consists of 15 residues. Trimming took off 5 bases at V and 2 bases at J, with 12 bases between the two ends. The CDR3: CASSRYRDNTGELFF. In DNA form, the CDR3 reads TGTGCCAGCAGTCGGTACAGGGATAACACCGGGGAGCTGTTTTTT.